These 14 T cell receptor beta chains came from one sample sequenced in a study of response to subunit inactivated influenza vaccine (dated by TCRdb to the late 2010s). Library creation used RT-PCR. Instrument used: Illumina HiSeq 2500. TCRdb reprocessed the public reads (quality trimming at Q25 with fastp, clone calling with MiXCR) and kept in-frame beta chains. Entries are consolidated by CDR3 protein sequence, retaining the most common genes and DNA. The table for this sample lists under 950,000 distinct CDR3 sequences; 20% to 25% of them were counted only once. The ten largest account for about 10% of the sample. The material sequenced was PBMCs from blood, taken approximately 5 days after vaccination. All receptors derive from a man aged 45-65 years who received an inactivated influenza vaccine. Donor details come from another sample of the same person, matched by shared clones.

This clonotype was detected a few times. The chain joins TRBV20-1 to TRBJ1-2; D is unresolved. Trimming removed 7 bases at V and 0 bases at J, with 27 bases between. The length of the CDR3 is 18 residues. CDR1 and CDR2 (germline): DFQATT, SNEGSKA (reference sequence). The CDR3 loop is CSVRAPGELSLTNYGYTF. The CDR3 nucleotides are TGCAGTGTTCGGGCCCCAGGCGAGCTCTCCCTAACTAACTATGGCTACACCTTC.

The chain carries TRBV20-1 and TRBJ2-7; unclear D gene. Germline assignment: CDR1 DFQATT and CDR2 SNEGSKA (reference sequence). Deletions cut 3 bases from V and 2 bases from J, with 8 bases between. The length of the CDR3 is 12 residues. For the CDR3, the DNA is TGCAGTGCTAGCAGAGAGGCCTACGAGCAGTACTTC. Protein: CSASREAYEQYF.

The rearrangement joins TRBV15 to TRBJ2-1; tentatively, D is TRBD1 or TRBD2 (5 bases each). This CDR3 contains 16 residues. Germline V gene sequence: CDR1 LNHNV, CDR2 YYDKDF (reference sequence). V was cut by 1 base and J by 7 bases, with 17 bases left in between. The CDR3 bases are TGTGCCACCAGCAGAGGGGCGAGCGAGGGGAGTAATGAGCAGTTCTTC. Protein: CATSRGASEGSNEQFF.

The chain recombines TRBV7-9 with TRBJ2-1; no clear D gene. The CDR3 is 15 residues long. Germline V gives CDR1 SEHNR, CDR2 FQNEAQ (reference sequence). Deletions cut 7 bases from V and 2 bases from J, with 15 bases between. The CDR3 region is CASTASGRTYNEQFF. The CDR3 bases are TGTGCCAGCACCGCCTCGGGCAGAACCTACAATGAGCAGTTCTTC.

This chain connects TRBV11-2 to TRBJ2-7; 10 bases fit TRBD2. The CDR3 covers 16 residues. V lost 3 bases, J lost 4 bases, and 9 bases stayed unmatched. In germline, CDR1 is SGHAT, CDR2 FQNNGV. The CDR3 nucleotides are TGTGCCAGCAGCTTTACCTCTAGCGGGAGTGGGTACGAGCAGTACTTC. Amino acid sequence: CASSFTSSGSGYEQYF.

The DNA for the CDR3 is TGCGCCAGCAGCCAAGATGAGGGGGCCTGGGCTGAGCAGTTCTTC. This encodes CASSQDEGAWAEQFF. J is TRBJ2-1 and V is TRBV4-1; 7 nucleotides match TRBD1. This CDR3 has 15 residues. Germline lookup yields CDR1 MGHRA and CDR2 YSYEKL. V was pared by 0 bases and J by 9 bases, with 8 bases of the junction left unmatched.

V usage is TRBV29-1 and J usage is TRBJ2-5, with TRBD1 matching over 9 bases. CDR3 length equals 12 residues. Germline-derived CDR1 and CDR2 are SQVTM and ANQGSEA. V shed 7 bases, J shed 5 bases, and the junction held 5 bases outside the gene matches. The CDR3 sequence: CSGGTGSETQYF. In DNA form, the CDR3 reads TGCAGCGGAGGGACAGGGTCCGAGACCCAGTACTTC.

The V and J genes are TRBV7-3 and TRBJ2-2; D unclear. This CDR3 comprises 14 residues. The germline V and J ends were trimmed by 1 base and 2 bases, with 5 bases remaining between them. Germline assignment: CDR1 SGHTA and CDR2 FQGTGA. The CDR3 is CASSLNPNTGELFF. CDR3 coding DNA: TGTGCCAGCAGCTTAAATCCCAACACCGGGGAGCTGTTTTTT.

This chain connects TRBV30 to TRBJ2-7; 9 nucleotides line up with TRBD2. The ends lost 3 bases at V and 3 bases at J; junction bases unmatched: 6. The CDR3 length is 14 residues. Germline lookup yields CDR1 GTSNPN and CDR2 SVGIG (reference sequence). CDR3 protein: CAWSFLAGDYEQYF. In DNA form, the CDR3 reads TGTGCCTGGAGCTTTTTAGCGGGAGACTACGAGCAGTACTTC.

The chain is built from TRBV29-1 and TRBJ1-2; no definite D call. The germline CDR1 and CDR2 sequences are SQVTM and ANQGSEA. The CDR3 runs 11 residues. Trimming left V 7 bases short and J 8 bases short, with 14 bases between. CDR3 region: CSAYMLSGYTF. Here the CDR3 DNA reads TGCAGCGCATACATGCTTTCGGGCTACACCTTC. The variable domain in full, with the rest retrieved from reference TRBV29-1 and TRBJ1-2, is SAVISQKPSRDICQRGTSLTIQCQVDSQVTMMFWYRQQPGQSLTLIATANQGSEATYESGFVIDKFPISRPNLTFSTLTVSNMSPEDSSIYLCSAYMLSGYTFGSGTRLTVV.

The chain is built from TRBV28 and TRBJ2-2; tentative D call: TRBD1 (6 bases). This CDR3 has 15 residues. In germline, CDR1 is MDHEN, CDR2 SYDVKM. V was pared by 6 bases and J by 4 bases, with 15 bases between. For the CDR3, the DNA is TGTGCCAGCAGGAAAACAGGGTCCTCCACCGGGGAGCTGTTTTTT. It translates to CASRKTGSSTGELFF.

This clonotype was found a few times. The CDR3 nucleotides are TGTGCCAGCAGTCCACGCCGGGGGAGTGTTGAAGCTTTCTTT. As protein: CASSPRRGSVEAFF. The chain combines TRBV12-3 or TRBV12-4 with TRBJ1-1; TRBD1 is a possible D gene (5 bases). Trimming pared 5 bases from V and 7 bases from J, leaving 17 bases between. The CDR3 extends over 14 amino acids.

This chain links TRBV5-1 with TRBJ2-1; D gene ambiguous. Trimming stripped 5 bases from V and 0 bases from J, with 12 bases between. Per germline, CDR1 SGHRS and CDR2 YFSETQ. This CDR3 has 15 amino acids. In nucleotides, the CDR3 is TGCGCCAGCAGGGCACCAGGTAGCTCCTACAATGAGCAGTTCTTC. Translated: CASRAPGSSYNEQFF. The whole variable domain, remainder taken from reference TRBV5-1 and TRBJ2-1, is KAGVTQTPRYLIKTRGQQVTLSCSPISGHRSVSWYQQTPGQGLQFLFEYFSETQRNKGNFPGRFSGRQFSNSRSEMNVSTLELGDSALYLCASRAPGSSYNEQFFGPGTRLTVL.

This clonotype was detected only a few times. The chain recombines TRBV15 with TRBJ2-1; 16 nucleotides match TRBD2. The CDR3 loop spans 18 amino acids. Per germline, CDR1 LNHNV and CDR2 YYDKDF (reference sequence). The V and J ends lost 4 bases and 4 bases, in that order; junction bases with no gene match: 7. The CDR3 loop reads CATSTPGTSGRVYNEQFF. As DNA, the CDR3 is TGTGCCACCAGCACACCAGGGACTAGCGGGAGGGTATACAATGAGCAGTTCTTC.